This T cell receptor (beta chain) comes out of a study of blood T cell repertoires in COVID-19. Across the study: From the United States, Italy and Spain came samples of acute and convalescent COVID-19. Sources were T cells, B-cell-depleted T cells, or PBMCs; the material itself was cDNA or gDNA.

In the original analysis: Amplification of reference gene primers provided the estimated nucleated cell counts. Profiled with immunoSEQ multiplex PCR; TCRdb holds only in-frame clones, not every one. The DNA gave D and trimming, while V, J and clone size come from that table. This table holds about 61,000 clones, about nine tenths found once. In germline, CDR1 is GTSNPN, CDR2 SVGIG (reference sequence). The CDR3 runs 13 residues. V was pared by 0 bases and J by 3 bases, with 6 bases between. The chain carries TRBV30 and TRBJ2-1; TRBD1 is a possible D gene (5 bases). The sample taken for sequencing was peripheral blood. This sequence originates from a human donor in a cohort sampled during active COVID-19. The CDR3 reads CAWSVDSYNEQFF. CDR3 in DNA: TGTGCCTGGAGTGTAGACAGCTACAATGAGCAGTTCTTC.